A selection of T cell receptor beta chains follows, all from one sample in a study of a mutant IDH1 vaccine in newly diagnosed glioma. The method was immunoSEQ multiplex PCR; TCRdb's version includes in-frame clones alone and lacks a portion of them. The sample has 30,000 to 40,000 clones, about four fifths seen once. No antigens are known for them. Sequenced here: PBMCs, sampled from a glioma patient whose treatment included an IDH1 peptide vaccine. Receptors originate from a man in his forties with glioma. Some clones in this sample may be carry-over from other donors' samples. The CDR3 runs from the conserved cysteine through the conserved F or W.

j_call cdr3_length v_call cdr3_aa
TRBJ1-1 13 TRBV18 CASSPQTTTEAFF
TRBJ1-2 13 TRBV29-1 CSVGGGEDYGYTF
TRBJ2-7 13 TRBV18 CASSPGEGYEQYF
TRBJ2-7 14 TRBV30 CAWSGQGGGYEQYF
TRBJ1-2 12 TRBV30 CAWRFAGAGYTF
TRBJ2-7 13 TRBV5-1 CASSFDNGREQYF
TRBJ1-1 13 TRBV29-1 CSVKGGRDREAFF
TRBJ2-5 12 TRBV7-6 CASSQRQETQYF
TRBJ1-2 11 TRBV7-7 CAILQGNGYTF
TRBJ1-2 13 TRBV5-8 CASSLWQGPGYTF
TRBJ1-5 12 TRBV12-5 CASGTDRRPQHF
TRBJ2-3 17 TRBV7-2 CASNLLGQVPSTDTQYF
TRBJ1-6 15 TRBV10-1 CANLSRTGNNSPLHF
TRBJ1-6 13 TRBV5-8 CASRGSGNSPLHF
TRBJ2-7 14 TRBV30 CAWSVRGGFGEQYF